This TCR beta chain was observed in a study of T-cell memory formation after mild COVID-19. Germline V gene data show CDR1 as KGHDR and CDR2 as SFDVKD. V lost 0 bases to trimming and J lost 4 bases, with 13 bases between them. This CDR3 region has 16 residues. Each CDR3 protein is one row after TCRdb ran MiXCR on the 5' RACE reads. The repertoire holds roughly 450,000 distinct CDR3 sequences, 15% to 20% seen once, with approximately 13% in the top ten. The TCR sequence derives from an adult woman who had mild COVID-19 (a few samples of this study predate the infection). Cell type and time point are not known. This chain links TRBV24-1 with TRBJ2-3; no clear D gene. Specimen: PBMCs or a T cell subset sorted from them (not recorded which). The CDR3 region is CATSDLVAGQADTQYF. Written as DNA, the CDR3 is TGTGCCACCAGTGATTTGGTGGCCGGCCAAGCAGATACGCAGTATTTT.